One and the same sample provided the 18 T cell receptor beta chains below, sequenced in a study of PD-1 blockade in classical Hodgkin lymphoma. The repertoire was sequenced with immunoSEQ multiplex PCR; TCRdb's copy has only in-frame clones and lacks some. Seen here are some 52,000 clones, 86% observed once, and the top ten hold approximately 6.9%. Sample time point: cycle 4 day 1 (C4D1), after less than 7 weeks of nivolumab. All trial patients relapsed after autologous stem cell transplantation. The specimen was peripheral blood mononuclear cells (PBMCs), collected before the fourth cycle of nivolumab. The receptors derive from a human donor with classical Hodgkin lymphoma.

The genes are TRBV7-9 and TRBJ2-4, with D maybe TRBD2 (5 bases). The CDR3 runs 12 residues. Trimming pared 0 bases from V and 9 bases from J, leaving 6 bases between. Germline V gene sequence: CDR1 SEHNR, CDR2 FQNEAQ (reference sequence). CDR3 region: CASSLAGSIQYF. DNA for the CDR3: TGTGCCAGCAGCTTAGCTGGGAGCATTCAGTACTTC.

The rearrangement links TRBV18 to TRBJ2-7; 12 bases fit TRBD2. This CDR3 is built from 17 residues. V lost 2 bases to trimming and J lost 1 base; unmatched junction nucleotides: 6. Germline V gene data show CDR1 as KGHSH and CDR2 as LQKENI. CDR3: CASSPRLAGEWSYEQYF. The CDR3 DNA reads TGTGCCAGCTCACCAAGACTAGCGGGAGAATGGTCCTACGAGCAGTACTTC.

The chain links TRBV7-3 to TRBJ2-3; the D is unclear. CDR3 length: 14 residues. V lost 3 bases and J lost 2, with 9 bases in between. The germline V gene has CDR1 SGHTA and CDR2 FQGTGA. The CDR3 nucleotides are TGTGCCAGCAGCTTGGATATTTTCACAGATACGCAGTATTTT. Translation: CASSLDIFTDTQYF.

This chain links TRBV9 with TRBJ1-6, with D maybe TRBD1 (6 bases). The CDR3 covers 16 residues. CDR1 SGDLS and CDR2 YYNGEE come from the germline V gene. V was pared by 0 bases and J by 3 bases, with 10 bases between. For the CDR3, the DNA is TGTGCCAGCAGCGTAGGGGAGACAGGCTATAATTCACCCCTCCACTTT. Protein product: CASSVGETGYNSPLHF.

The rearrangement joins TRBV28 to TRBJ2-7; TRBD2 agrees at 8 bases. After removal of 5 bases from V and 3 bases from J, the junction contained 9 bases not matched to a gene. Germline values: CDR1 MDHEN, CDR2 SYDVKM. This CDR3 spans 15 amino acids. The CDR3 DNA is TGTGCCAGCAGTACCCGTCGAGCGGGAGACTACGAGCAGTACTTC. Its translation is CASSTRRAGDYEQYF.

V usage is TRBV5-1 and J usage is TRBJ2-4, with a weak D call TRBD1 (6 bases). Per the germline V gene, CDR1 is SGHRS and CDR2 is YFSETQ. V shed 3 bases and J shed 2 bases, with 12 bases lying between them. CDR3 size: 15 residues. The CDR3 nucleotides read TGCGCCAGCAGCTCTTACAGGGATTCCAAAAACATTCAGTACTTC. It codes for CASSSYRDSKNIQYF.

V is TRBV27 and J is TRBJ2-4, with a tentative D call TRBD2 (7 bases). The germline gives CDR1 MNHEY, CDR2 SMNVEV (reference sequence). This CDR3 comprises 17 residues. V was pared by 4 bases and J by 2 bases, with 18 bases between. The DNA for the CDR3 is TGTGCCAGCAGTTCCCTCGGGGGGCCGTCGACCAAAAACATTCAGTACTTC. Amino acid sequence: CASSSLGGPSTKNIQYF.

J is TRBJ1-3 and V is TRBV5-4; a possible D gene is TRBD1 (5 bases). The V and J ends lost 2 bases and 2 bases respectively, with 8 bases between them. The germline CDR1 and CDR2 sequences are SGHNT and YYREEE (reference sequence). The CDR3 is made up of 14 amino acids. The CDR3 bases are TGTGCCAGCAGCTTAAGGGGAACTGGAAACACCATATATTTT. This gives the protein CASSLRGTGNTIYF. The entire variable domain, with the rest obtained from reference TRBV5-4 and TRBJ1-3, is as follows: ETGVTQSPTHLIKTRGQQVTLRCSSQSGHNTVSWYQQALGQGPQFIFQYYREEENGRGNFPPRFSGLQFPNYSSELNVNALELDDSALYLCASSLRGTGNTIYFGEGSWLTVV.

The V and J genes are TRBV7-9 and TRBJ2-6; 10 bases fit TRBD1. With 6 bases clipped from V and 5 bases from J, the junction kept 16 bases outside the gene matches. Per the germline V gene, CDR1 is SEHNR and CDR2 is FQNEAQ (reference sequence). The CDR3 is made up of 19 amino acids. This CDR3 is CASRKPGTGVLGRANVLTF. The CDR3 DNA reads TGTGCCAGCAGGAAACCGGGGACAGGGGTTCTTGGTAGGGCCAACGTCCTGACTTTC. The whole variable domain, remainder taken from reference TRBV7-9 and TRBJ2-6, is DTGVSQNPRHKITKRGQNVTFRCDPISEHNRLYWYRQTLGQGPEFLTYFQNEAQLEKSRLLSDRFSAERPKGSFSTLEIQRTEQGDSAMYLCASRKPGTGVLGRANVLTFGAGSRLTVL.

CDR3 protein: CASSILLAGVRNEQFF. DNA of the CDR3: TGTGCCAGCAGCATCCTCCTAGCGGGGGTCCGAAATGAGCAGTTCTTC. The rearrangement links TRBV28 to TRBJ2-1; 10 bases map to TRBD2. The J segment lost 7 bases and the V segment lost 6 bases, leaving 12 bases of the junction unmatched. The CDR3 totals 16 residues. The germline CDR1 and CDR2 sequences are MDHEN and SYDVKM.

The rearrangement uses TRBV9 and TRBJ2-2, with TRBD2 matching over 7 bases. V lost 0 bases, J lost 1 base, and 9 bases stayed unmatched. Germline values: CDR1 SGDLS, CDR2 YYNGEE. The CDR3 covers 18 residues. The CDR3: CASSVGAGLAENTGELFF. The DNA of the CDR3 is TGTGCCAGCAGCGTAGGTGCAGGGCTAGCGGAGAACACCGGGGAGCTGTTTTTT.

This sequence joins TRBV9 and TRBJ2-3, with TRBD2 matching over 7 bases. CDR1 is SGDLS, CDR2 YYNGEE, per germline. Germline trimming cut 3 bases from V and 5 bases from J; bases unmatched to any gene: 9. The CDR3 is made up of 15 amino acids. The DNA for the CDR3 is TGTGCCAGCAGCGAACGCGGGAGACCTCAAGATACGCAGTATTTT. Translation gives CASSERGRPQDTQYF.

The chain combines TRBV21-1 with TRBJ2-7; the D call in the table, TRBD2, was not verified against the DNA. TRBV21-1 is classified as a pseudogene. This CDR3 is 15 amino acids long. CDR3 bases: TGTGCCAGCAGCAGCGCGGGACTAGCGGCCTACGAGCAGTACTTC. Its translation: CASSSAGLAAYEQYF.

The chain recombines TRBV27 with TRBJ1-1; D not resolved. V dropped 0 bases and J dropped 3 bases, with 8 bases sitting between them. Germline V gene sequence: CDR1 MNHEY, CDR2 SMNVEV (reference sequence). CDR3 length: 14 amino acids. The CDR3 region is CASSLSRVDTEAFF. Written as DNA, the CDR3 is TGTGCCAGCAGTTTATCGAGAGTGGACACTGAAGCTTTCTTT.

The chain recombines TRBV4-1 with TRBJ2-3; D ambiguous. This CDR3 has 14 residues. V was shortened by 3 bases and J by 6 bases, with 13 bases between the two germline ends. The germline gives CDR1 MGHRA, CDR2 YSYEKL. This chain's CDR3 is CASSHQSYFDTQYF. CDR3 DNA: TGCGCCAGCAGCCACCAATCGTACTTTGATACGCAGTATTTT.

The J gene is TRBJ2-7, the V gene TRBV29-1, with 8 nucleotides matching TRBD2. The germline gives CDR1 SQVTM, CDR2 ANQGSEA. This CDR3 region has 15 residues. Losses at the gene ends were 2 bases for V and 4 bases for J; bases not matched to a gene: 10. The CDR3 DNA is TGCAGCGTTGAACTCAAATGGGCGGGGGGTTACGAGCAGTACTTC. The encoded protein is CSVELKWAGGYEQYF.

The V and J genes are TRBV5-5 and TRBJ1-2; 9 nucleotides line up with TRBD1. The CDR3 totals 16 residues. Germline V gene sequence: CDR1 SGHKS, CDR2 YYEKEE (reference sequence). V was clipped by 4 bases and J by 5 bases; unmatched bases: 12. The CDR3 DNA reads TGTGCCAGCAGCGGGGGGACAGGGAGAGGGGCGTATGGCTACACCTTC. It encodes CASSGGTGRGAYGYTF. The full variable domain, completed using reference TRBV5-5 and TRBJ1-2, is DAGVTQSPTHLIKTRGQQVTLRCSPISGHKSVSWYQQVLGQGPQFIFQYYEKEERGRGNFPDRFSARQFPNYSSELNVNALLLGDSALYLCASSGGTGRGAYGYTFGSGTRLTVV.

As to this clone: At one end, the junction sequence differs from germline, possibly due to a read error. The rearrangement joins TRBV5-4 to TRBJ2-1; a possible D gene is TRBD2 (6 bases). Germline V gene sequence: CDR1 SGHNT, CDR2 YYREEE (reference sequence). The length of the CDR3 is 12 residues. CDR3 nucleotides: TGTGCCAGCAGCTTGCCGGGCTTCCCGGGGGTCTTC. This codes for CASSLPGFPGVF.